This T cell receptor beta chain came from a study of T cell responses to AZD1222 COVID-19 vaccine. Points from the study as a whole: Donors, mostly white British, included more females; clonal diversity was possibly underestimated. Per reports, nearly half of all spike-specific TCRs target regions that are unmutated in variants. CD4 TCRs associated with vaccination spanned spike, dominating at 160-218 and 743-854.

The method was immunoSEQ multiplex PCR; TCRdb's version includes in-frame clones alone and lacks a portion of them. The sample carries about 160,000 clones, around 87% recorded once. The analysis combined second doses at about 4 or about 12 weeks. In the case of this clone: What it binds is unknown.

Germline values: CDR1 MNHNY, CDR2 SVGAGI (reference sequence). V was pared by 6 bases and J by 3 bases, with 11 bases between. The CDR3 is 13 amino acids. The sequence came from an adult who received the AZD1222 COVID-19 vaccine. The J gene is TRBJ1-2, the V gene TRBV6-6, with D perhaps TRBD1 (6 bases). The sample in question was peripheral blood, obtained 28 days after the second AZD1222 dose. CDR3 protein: CASSSGQYYGYTF. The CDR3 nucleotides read TGTGCCAGCAGCTCCGGACAGTACTATGGCTACACCTTC.